A selection of T cell receptor beta chains follows, all from one sample in a study of T-cell reconstitution after alpha-beta-depleted transplantation in children. One entry per CDR3 protein results from TCRdb running MiXCR on the PCR reads. The table includes around 700,000 distinct CDR3 sequences, around 13% detected once. The material sequenced was PBMCs, taken before TCRalphabeta/CD19-depleted stem cell transplant. These receptors were taken from a girl aged 2 to 9 with congenital amegakaryocytic thrombocytopenia, due to receive a stem cell transplant. Both conserved end residues are part of each CDR3. The order of the fields is clone size, V gene, D gene, J gene, CDR3 DNA, CDR3 protein. D genes are given only for firm matches. The listing skips clone size in some rows; elsewhere it reads once, few, many or a size class.

>few|TRBV4-1|TRBD1|TRBJ2-3
TGCGCCAGCAGCCAAGCTGGGACAGGGAGAGGCGATACGCAGTATTTT
CASSQAGTGRGDTQYF
>many|TRBV24-1|-|TRBJ2-1
TGTGCCACCAGTGATTCCCGCCAGGGGTTATACAATGAGCAGTTCTTC
CATSDSRQGLYNEQFF
>-|TRBV5-1|TRBD2|TRBJ2-3
TGCGCCAGCAGCTTGGAAGATATCTCACTAGCGGGAGGCCAAAGGCGTATCACAGATACGCAGTATTTT
CASSLEDISLAGGQRRITDTQYF
>-|TRBV20-1|-|TRBJ1-3
TGCAGTGCTAGAGGGATCGGGGGGAAAAGGAACACCATATATTTT
CSARGIGGKRNTIYF
>many|TRBV12-3/TRBV12-4|TRBD1|TRBJ2-2
TGTGCCAGCAGTTTATACCGGGACAGAAGAACCGGGGAGCTGTTTTTT
CASSLYRDRRTGELFF
>many|TRBV20-1|-|TRBJ2-1
TGCAGTGCTATGCGGAGCTCCTACAATGAGCAGTTCTTC
CSAMRSSYNEQFF
>many|TRBV7-2|-|TRBJ2-1
TGTGCCAGCAGCCGTAATCGGGTAACCTACAATGAGCAGTTCTTC
CASSRNRVTYNEQFF
>few|TRBV29-1|TRBD2|TRBJ2-1
TGCAGTGCGACTAGCGGGACCCAGCAGTTCTTC
CSATSGTQQFF
>-|TRBV28|-|TRBJ1-4
TGTGCCAGCAGTTTGACAGAGGGTCTGTTTTTT
CASSLTEGLFF
>many|TRBV20-1|-|TRBJ2-5
TGCAGTGCTAGACAATCGGGACAAGAGACCCAGTACTTC
CSARQSGQETQYF
>many|TRBV6-1|TRBD1|TRBJ2-3
TGTGCCAGCAGTGAATTACAGGGGGACGGAGATACGCAGTATTTT
CASSELQGDGDTQYF
>many|TRBV4-2|TRBD1|TRBJ2-2
TGTGCCAGCAGGACCCCGGGACAGGGGGCATTCAAGAACACCGGGGAGCTGTTTTTT
CASRTPGQGAFKNTGELFF
>many|TRBV5-1|-|TRBJ2-7
TGCGCCAGCAGCTTGGGGTACCAGGATGGTACGGTCTACGAGCAGTACTTC
CASSLGYQDGTVYEQYF
>few|TRBV19|TRBD1|TRBJ2-5
TGTGCCACCGGACCTGGACAGGGAGGCGACGAGACCCAGTACTTC
CATGPGQGGDETQYF
>many|TRBV20-1|TRBD2|TRBJ2-3
TGCAGTGCTAGAGACCCCCGAAGGCTAGCGGGATCTAGCACAGATACGCAGTATTTT
CSARDPRRLAGSSTDTQYF
>many|TRBV27|-|TRBJ2-2
TGTGCCAGCAGTCACCCTACTAGCCCGTACGATACCGGGGAGCTGTTTTTT
CASSHPTSPYDTGELFF
>many|TRBV5-1|-|TRBJ2-1
TGCGCCAGCAGCTCCAGGCATCTCCCCAGACTAAAGAGAAATGAGCAGTTCTTC
CASSSRHLPRLKRNEQFF